Listed below are T cell receptor beta chains from one sample, sequenced in a study of blood T cell repertoires in COVID-19. Only in-frame clones appear in the TCRdb table, and some are missing; sequencing was by immunoSEQ multiplex PCR. The sample records around 250,000 clones, less than 90% being singletons. Sequencing used peripheral blood. The receptors originated from a man in his fifties or sixties who had recovered from COVID-19. The conserved cysteine and the conserved F or W are not part of the CDR3 here.

J gene | CDR3 length | V gene | CDR3 protein
TRBJ2-6 | 14 | TRBV9 | ASSVGHTSGANVLT
TRBJ2-5 | 10 | TRBV9 | ASSVDFRTQY
TRBJ2-7 | 11 | TRBV6-5 | ASSWTGPPEQY
TRBJ1-1 | 10 | TRBV9 | ASSVAGGKAF
TRBJ2-1 | 15 | TRBV7-2 | ASSQPTGLAGFTEQF
TRBJ1-4 | 11 | TRBV7-9 | ASSLGLGEKLF
TRBJ2-3 | 15 | TRBV9 | ASSVREGLAGLDTQY
TRBJ1-2 | 13 | TRBV19 | ASSIGSSTNYGYT
TRBJ2-6 | 14 | TRBV19 | ASSMDSSGGANVLT
TRBJ2-1 | 13 | TRBV3-1/TRBV3-2 | ASSQDRYSYNEQF
TRBJ2-3 | 15 | TRBV18 | ASSQISSAWGTDTQY
TRBJ1-2 | 11 | TRBV12-3/TRBV12-4 | ASSLVANYGYT
TRBJ2-7 | 11 | TRBV6-5 | ASTRAGEGEQY
TRBJ1-2 | 12 | TRBV27 | ASAQTGRNYGYT
TRBJ2-3 | 12 | TRBV29-1 | SVVGGGRTDTQY
TRBJ2-6 | 14 | TRBV5-1 | ASSRTTGTGANVLT
TRBJ1-5 | 13 | TRBV5-8 | ASSAARTGTQPQH
TRBJ2-7 | 13 | TRBV5-6 | ASSWGDRFSYEQY
TRBJ2-7 | 13 | TRBV2 | ASSEWASGSNEQY
TRBJ2-7 | 12 | TRBV6-5 | ASMAEVFSYEQY
TRBJ2-1 | 12 | TRBV11-2 | ASKTSGGRDEQF
TRBJ2-6 | 15 | TRBV21-1 | ASSKVDSFSGANVLT
TRBJ1-6 | 11 | TRBV6-5 | ASREHYNSPLH
TRBJ1-2 | 11 | TRBV15 | ATSRDHNSPVY
TRBJ2-3 | 14 | TRBV4-2 | ASSQKGGRGEGTQY
TRBJ2-5 | 15 | TRBV5-1 | ATHQGASFSGGETQY
TRBJ2-3 | 13 | TRBV7-9 | ASSLAGAFPDTQY
TRBJ2-2 | 12 | TRBV6-4 | ASRLADNTGELF